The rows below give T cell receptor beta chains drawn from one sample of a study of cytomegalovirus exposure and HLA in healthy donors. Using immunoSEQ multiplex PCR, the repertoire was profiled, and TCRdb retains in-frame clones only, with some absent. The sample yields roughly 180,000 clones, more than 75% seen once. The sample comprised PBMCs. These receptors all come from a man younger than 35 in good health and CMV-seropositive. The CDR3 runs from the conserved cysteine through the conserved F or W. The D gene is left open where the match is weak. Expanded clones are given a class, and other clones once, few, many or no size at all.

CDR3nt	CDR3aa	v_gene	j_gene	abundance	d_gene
TGCGCCAGCAGGAGAGGACAGGGGACTCGCTACGAGCAGTACTTC	CASRRGQGTRYEQYF	TRBV5-1	TRBJ2-7	few	TRBD1
TGCAGCGTGGATGGACAGGGGGTGGAAGAGACCCAGTACTTC	CSVDGQGVEETQYF	TRBV29-1	TRBJ2-5	few	TRBD1
TGTGCCAGCAGACCCCAAGGGGCCTATAATGAAAAACTGTTTTTT	CASRPQGAYNEKLFF	TRBV6-5	TRBJ1-4	NA	NA
TGTGCCAGCAGCGACTCCGGCACCGGGGAGCTGTTTTTT	CASSDSGTGELFF	TRBV13	TRBJ2-2	NA	NA
TGTGCCAGCAGTTTTCGGGACAGGGGGGGAACCGGGGAGCTGTTTTTT	CASSFRDRGGTGELFF	TRBV28	TRBJ2-2	NA	TRBD1
TGTGCCAGCAGTTTAGGCACGACTAACTATGGCTACACCTTC	CASSLGTTNYGYTF	TRBV27	TRBJ1-2	NA	NA
TGTGCCAGTAACAGGGAAAGCAATCAGCCCCAGCATTTT	CASNRESNQPQHF	TRBV2	TRBJ1-5	NA	NA
TGCGCCAGCAGCTTGGGTTCTAGCGGGGTGTACAATGAGCAGTTCTTC	CASSLGSSGVYNEQFF	TRBV5-1	TRBJ2-1	NA	TRBD2
TGCGCCAGCAGCCAAGGTTCTAGCGGAGTGGGAAATGAGCAGTTCTTC	CASSQGSSGVGNEQFF	TRBV4-3	TRBJ2-1	NA	TRBD2
TGTGCCACCAGCAGAGTAGAACTAGCGGGAAGGGGTGAGCAGTTCTTC	CATSRVELAGRGEQFF	TRBV15	TRBJ2-1	NA	TRBD2
TGCGCCAGCAGCCAAGATGGCCGCAGGAACACTGAAGCTTTCTTT	CASSQDGRRNTEAFF	TRBV4-3	TRBJ1-1	NA	NA
TGTGCCAGCAGTTTTCTAGCGGGACAGGAAGATACGCAGTATTTT	CASSFLAGQEDTQYF	TRBV27	TRBJ2-3	once	NA
TGTGCCAGCAGCCCCCAAGCGGGGAATGAGCAGTTCTTC	CASSPQAGNEQFF	TRBV4-2	TRBJ2-1	NA	TRBD2
TGTGCCAGCAGCACCCTCGGACGGGGCTATGGCTACACCTTC	CASSTLGRGYGYTF	TRBV6-5	TRBJ1-2	NA	NA
TGTGCCAGCAGCTTAGGAGGAGTGAGACCCCTCGAGCAGTACTTC	CASSLGGVRPLEQYF	TRBV5-4	TRBJ2-7	once	NA
TGTGCCAGCAGCGTAGGGGAGGGTCGCAATCAGCCCCAGCATTTT	CASSVGEGRNQPQHF	TRBV9	TRBJ1-5	NA	NA
TGTGCCAGTAGCCCGGACAGGGGGGGCCAGCCCCAGCATTTT	CASSPDRGGQPQHF	TRBV19	TRBJ1-5	NA	TRBD1
TGTGCCAGCTGGCTAGCGGAGGCCTACGAGCAGTACTTC	CASWLAEAYEQYF	TRBV6-6	TRBJ2-7	few	TRBD2
TGTGCCAGCCAGGGAACCGGGGAGCTGTTTTTT	CASQGTGELFF	TRBV19	TRBJ2-2	NA	NA
TGCAGCGTCCTCGAGCGAATAGCGGGAGAAGTGGTGGACGAGCAGTACTTC	CSVLERIAGEVVDEQYF	TRBV29-1	TRBJ2-7	NA	TRBD2
TGTGCCAGCAGAACTTTAAACAGGGTTTCTGAAGCTTTCTTT	CASRTLNRVSEAFF	TRBV5-6	TRBJ1-1	NA	NA
TGTGCCAGTAGTGGGACACTCGCGACCACCTACGAGCAGTACTTC	CASSGTLATTYEQYF	TRBV19	TRBJ2-7	NA	NA